A selection of T cell receptor beta chains follows, all from one sample in a study of shared clonotypes between healthy human individuals. Using immunoSEQ multiplex PCR, the repertoire was profiled, and TCRdb retains in-frame clones only, with some absent. The data contain over 800,000 clones, roughly 92% of them singletons. Sequencing input: naive CD8+ T cells sorted from blood. These receptors were taken from a man aged 25 to 45 in good health. The CDR3 runs from the conserved cysteine through the conserved F or W. A D gene is named only where the DNA matches it firmly. Not every row has a clone size; where given, it reads once, few, many or a size class.

d_call j_call clone_size v_call cdr3_nt cdr3_aa
TRBD1 TRBJ2-7 NA TRBV7-9 TGTGCCAGCAGCCAAAAAGGACAGGGGGCCCACGAGCAGTACTTC CASSQKGQGAHEQYF
NA TRBJ1-4 NA TRBV7-9 TGTGCCAGCAGCTCCACAGATCATAATGAAAAACTGTTTTTT CASSSTDHNEKLFF
NA TRBJ2-1 NA TRBV10-1 TGCGCCAGCAGTGAGTCCCCCAGTAATGAGCAGTTCTTC CASSESPSNEQFF
NA TRBJ1-5 NA TRBV5-8 TGTGCCAGCAGCCTGACAGGCCTAGGAGATCAGCCCCAGCATTTT CASSLTGLGDQPQHF
TRBD2 TRBJ2-1 NA TRBV28 TGTGCCAGCTGCGGGACTAGCGGTTTCTACGGTGAGCAGTTCTTC CASCGTSGFYGEQFF
TRBD1 TRBJ1-2 NA TRBV7-9 TGTGCCAGCAGCCCATTTAGGACAGGGGCGAACGATCGGTACACCTTC CASSPFRTGANDRYTF
NA TRBJ2-3 NA TRBV9 TGTGCCAGCAGCGTATTGGGAAGGGCGGGAGATACGCAGTATTTT CASSVLGRAGDTQYF
TRBD2 TRBJ2-7 NA TRBV9 TGTGCCAGCAGCGTATCCGGGACTAGCATCTACGAGCAGTACTTC CASSVSGTSIYEQYF
NA TRBJ2-1 many TRBV5-4 TGTGCCAGCAGCACGGAAGCGGTTGAGCAGTTCTTC CASSTEAVEQFF
TRBD2 TRBJ2-1 NA TRBV10-3 TGTGCCATCAGTGAGACCGTAGCGGGAGGTAAGAATGAGCAGTTCTTC CAISETVAGGKNEQFF
TRBD1 TRBJ2-2 NA TRBV7-9 TGTGCCAGCAGCAGAACTGCCGGGACAGGGGGGAACACCGGGGAGCTGTTTTTT CASSRTAGTGGNTGELFF
TRBD2 TRBJ2-7 NA TRBV2 TGTGCCAGCAGGCTAGCGGGAAGCGCCTACGAGCAGTACTTC CASRLAGSAYEQYF
NA TRBJ2-7 NA TRBV7-9 TGTGCCAGCAGCTCGGATCAGGGTTTCTCCTACGAGCAGTACTTC CASSSDQGFSYEQYF
NA TRBJ1-4 once TRBV30 TGTGCCTGTGCCGCAACTAATGAAAAACTGTTTTTT CACAATNEKLFF
TRBD1 TRBJ2-7 NA TRBV5-5 TGTGCCAGCACCCCGGACAGGGTTGACTACGAGCAGTACTTC CASTPDRVDYEQYF
TRBD1 TRBJ2-3 once TRBV28 TGTGCCAGCAGTGTTCCCCGGGACAGGGTCACTAGCACAGATACGCAGTATTTT CASSVPRDRVTSTDTQYF
NA TRBJ1-2 NA TRBV5-6 TGTGCCAGCAGCTTGGCCTTAGAGGGTGTTGTCTATGGCTACACCTTC CASSLALEGVVYGYTF
NA TRBJ2-1 NA TRBV9 TGTGCCAGCAGCGCCATACTAGTTAATGAGCAGTTCTTC CASSAILVNEQFF
NA TRBJ2-7 NA TRBV7-2 TGTGCCAGCAGCTTAGGCGTCGGTTTGGAGCAGTACTTC CASSLGVGLEQYF
TRBD2 TRBJ2-7 NA TRBV15 TGTGCCACACAAGGCCAGCGGGGGCCCTCCTACGAGCAGTACTTC CATQGQRGPSYEQYF
TRBD2 TRBJ2-7 once TRBV5-1 TGCGCCAGCAGCCCGAGGACTAGCGGGAGTGTTACCTACGAGCAGTACTTC CASSPRTSGSVTYEQYF
NA TRBJ1-1 NA TRBV27 TGTGCCAGCAGTTTATCTAGGGAGAGGGAGGCTTTCTTT CASSLSREREAFF
NA TRBJ2-5 NA TRBV28 TGTGCCATAGCCGACCGGGACTCTGGGGGGGAGACCCAGTACTTC CAIADRDSGGETQYF
NA TRBJ2-2 once TRBV9 TGTGCCAGCAGCGTAGAGGCCGCGAACACCGGGGAGCTGTTTTTT CASSVEAANTGELFF
NA TRBJ2-1 NA TRBV7-8 TGTGCCAGCAGCGAATTCCTTACCGGGACTTCGTACAATGAGCAGTTCTTC CASSEFLTGTSYNEQFF